The rows below give T cell receptor beta chains drawn from one sample of a study of OX40 agonist ivuxolimab in advanced cancers. The table came from immunoSEQ multiplex PCR; TCRdb's copy has only in-frame clones and leaves some out. The sample consists of around 92,000 clones, approximately 93% of them appearing once. The sample consisted of CD4+ or CD8+ T cells sorted from blood, taken in a trial of the OX40 agonist ivuxolimab. The source is an adult with an advanced solid tumor such as melanoma, head and neck, liver or kidney cancer. CDR3s include the opening cysteine and the closing phenylalanine or tryptophan. The D gene is left open where the match is weak. Part of the rows lack a size; the others show once, few, many or a class for expanded clones.

V gene	J gene	D gene	clone size	CDR3 protein	CDR3 DNA
TRBV7-3	TRBJ2-2	TRBD2	NA	CASSPGTSPGELFF	TGTGCCAGCAGCCCCGGGACTAGCCCCGGGGAGCTGTTTTTT
TRBV4-1	TRBJ1-2	TRBD1	NA	CASSSPDRAIYGYTF	TGCGCCAGCAGTAGCCCGGACAGGGCCATCTATGGCTACACCTTC
TRBV18	TRBJ2-6	TRBD1	NA	CASSPKGQGLISGANVLTF	TGTGCCAGCTCACCGAAGGGACAGGGCTTAATCTCTGGGGCCAACGTCCTGACTTTC
TRBV11-2	TRBJ1-1	TRBD1	NA	CASSSGQGLVEAFF	TGTGCCAGCAGCTCGGGACAGGGATTAGTAGAAGCTTTCTTT
TRBV4-2	TRBJ2-7	NA	NA	CASSHGGRDTHYEQYF	TGTGCCAGCAGCCATGGGGGCCGGGACACCCACTACGAGCAGTACTTC
TRBV15	TRBJ2-5	NA	NA	CATRTPGVQETQYF	TGTGCCACCCGTACTCCCGGGGTCCAAGAGACCCAGTACTTC
TRBV6-5	TRBJ1-1	TRBD1	NA	CASTHRTGMAFF	TGTGCCAGCACCCACCGGACAGGGATGGCTTTCTTT
TRBV2	TRBJ2-4	TRBD2	NA	CASSEGRGGYIQYF	TGTGCCAGCAGTGAAGGGCGGGGAGGGTACATTCAGTACTTC
TRBV6-1	TRBJ1-6	NA	once	CASTPGQDNSPLHF	TGTGCCAGCACCCCGGGACAAGATAATTCACCCCTCCACTTT
TRBV5-1	TRBJ2-7	TRBD1	NA	CASSPGDRREQYF	TGCGCCAGCAGCCCTGGGGACAGGCGTGAGCAGTACTTC
TRBV5-4	TRBJ2-3	NA	few	CASSRPDTDTQYF	TGTGCCAGCAGCCGGCCGGACACAGATACGCAGTATTTT
TRBV29-1	TRBJ1-4	NA	NA	CSVEVGLNEKLFF	TGCAGCGTTGAGGTCGGACTAAATGAAAAACTGTTTTTT
TRBV6-5	TRBJ2-3	NA	NA	CASSYEMGWNTQYF	TGTGCCAGCAGTTACGAAATGGGGTGGAATACGCAGTATTTT
TRBV7-9	TRBJ1-3	NA	NA	CASTGAANTIYF	TGTGCCAGCACAGGGGCCGCGAACACCATATATTTT
TRBV7-2	TRBJ2-2	NA	NA	CASSLGQLRTGELFF	TGTGCCAGCAGCTTGGGGCAACTGCGCACCGGGGAGCTGTTTTTT
TRBV19	TRBJ2-2	TRBD2	NA	CASSTGLAANTGELFF	TGTGCCAGTAGTACAGGACTAGCGGCGAACACCGGGGAGCTGTTTTTT
TRBV5-1	TRBJ2-6	NA	NA	CASSLGPATGANVLTF	TGCGCCAGCAGTTTGGGACCAGCCACTGGGGCCAACGTCCTGACTTTC
TRBV28	TRBJ2-1	TRBD2	NA	CASKWGGKYNEQFF	TGTGCCAGCAAATGGGGAGGGAAGTACAATGAGCAGTTCTTC
TRBV7-2	TRBJ2-7	NA	NA	CASSLDSSRLRSYEQYF	TGTGCCAGCAGCTTAGATTCATCTCGGTTAAGATCCTACGAGCAGTACTTC